One sample yielded the 27 T cell receptor beta chains listed below, sequenced in a study of CD8 T cells in ankylosing spondylitis. TCRdb fed the 5' RACE reads into MiXCR, producing one record per CDR3 protein. Here the sample spans approximately 250,000 distinct CDR3 sequences, less than 9.5% being singletons. Sequencing was performed on blood, either unsorted or a sorted T cell fraction (not recorded which). The origin of the receptors is a female donor with ankylosing spondylitis or in good health (not recorded which).

Ten or more counts support this clonotype. The CDR3 region is CASTLTRLIAGGTTGELFF. CDR3 in DNA: TGTGCCAGCACCCTCACCCGGCTTATAGCGGGAGGGACTACTGGGGAGCTGTTTTTT. The J gene is TRBJ2-2, the V gene TRBV6-2 or TRBV6-3; TRBD2 aligns across 11 bases. The germline V gene has CDR1 MNHEY and CDR2 SVGEGT. After removal of 7 bases from V and 8 bases from J, the junction contained 21 bases not matched to a gene. CDR3 length equals 19 residues.

This clonotype was observed many times. The V call is TRBV4-3, the J call TRBJ2-7; no reliable D call. In germline, CDR1 is LGHNA, CDR2 YSLEER. CDR3 size: 15 residues. Trimming shortened V by 4 bases and J by 2 bases, and 15 bases separated the two germline ends. The CDR3 sequence: CASSPGDDSTYEQYF. CDR3 nucleotides: TGCGCCAGCAGCCCTGGGGATGATTCAACCTACGAGCAGTACTTC.

In its sample, this clonotype was seen many times. The V and J genes are TRBV6-1 and TRBJ2-3; D is possibly TRBD2 (5 bases). Trimming left V 11 bases short and J 2 bases short, with 17 bases between. The CDR3 has 14 residues. The V gene's germline CDR1 is MNHNS and CDR2 SASEGT. CDR3 amino acids: CAARRGAPTDTQYF. CDR3 coding DNA: TGTGCCGCGCGACGGGGTGCGCCCACAGATACGCAGTATTTT.

This clonotype was picked up many times. This CDR3 is CASKAADTDTQYF. CDR3 DNA: TGCGCCAGCAAGGCAGCGGACACAGATACGCAGTATTTT. This chain connects TRBV5-1 to TRBJ2-3; the D gene is possibly TRBD2 (5 bases). CDR3 length equals 13 residues. The ends were cut back, 6 bases at V and 2 bases at J, with 10 bases in the middle. Germline CDR1 and CDR2: SGHRS and YFSETQ. Complete variable domain (other parts from reference TRBV5-1 and TRBJ2-3): KAGVTQTPRYLIKTRGQQVTLSCSPISGHRSVSWYQQTPGQGLQFLFEYFSETQRNKGNFPGRFSGRQFSNSRSEMNVSTLELGDSALYLCASKAADTDTQYFGPGTRLTVL.

This clonotype was recorded at least ten times. The CDR3 sequence: CASSPWSGRGKDTQYF. The CDR3 DNA reads as TGTGCCAGCAGCCCCTGGAGCGGGAGGGGGAAAGATACGCAGTATTTT. The V call is TRBV13, the J call TRBJ2-3; 10 bases match TRBD2. This CDR3 spans 16 amino acids. The trim removed 5 bases at V and 5 bases at J, leaving 10 bases unmatched. Germline CDR1 PRHDT, CDR2 FYEKMQ (reference sequence).

This clonotype was seen ten or more times. The chain employs TRBV10-3 and TRBJ1-1; D not certain. V lost 3 bases to trimming and J lost 7 bases, with 9 bases between them. CDR3 length equals 12 residues. The V gene's germline CDR1 is ENHRY and CDR2 SYGVKD. The CDR3 sequence is CAISDSGGEAFF. DNA of the CDR3: TGTGCCATCAGTGATTCTGGCGGTGAAGCTTTCTTT.

Remarks on this clonotype: A single base separates this from a much larger clone, so it may be a read error. The chain combines TRBV20-1 with TRBJ2-4; 8 bases agree with TRBD1. CDR1 DFQATT and CDR2 SNEGSKA come from the germline V gene (reference sequence). The CDR3 is 14 residues long. V lost 5 bases and J lost 9; bases outside the gene matches: 12. CDR3 sequence reads: CSAQTGAMESIQYF. CDR3 bases: TGCAGTGCTCAGACAGGGGCGATGGAAAGCATTCAGTACTTC.

This clonotype was detected ten times or more. The gene calls are TRBV12-3 or TRBV12-4 and TRBJ2-5, with D tentatively TRBD2 (6 bases). The CDR3 extends over 15 amino acids. V gave up 2 bases and J gave up 4 bases, with 14 bases separating them. The chain's CDR3 is CASSLRGVSGETQYF. CDR3 coding DNA: TGTGCCAGCAGTTTAAGGGGCGTTAGCGGAGAGACCCAGTACTTC.

A few counts support this clonotype. V is TRBV18 and J is TRBJ1-2; no clear D gene. The V and J ends lost 2 bases and 4 bases respectively, with 14 bases between them. Germline-derived CDR1 and CDR2 are KGHSH and LQKENI. The CDR3 extends over 15 amino acids. The CDR3 reads CASSPNRREGYGYTF. Here the CDR3 DNA reads TGTGCCAGCTCACCAAACCGCCGAGAGGGCTATGGCTACACCTTC.

A few counts support this clonotype. CDR3 coding DNA: TGTGCCAGCAGCTTAGGGCCTACGCAGTATTTT. As protein: CASSLGPTQYF. The chain recombines TRBV11-2 with TRBJ2-3; D gene uncertain. Looked up from germline, CDR1 is SGHAT and CDR2 is FQNNGV. The ends were cut back, 1 base at V and 8 bases at J, with 4 bases in the middle. The CDR3 has 11 residues.

The table lists this clonotype with many counts. The rearrangement links TRBV11-2 to TRBJ2-3, with unresolved D. The CDR3 has 10 residues. Germline loops: CDR1 SGHAT, CDR2 FQNNGV. CDR3 loop: CASLDGTQYF. Written as DNA, the CDR3 is TGTGCGTCGCTCGACGGTACGCAGTATTTT.

This clonotype was picked up many times. In DNA, the CDR3 is TGCGCCAGCACCCGGACAGAAGGCAATGGCTACACCTTC. This codes for CASTRTEGNGYTF. This sequence joins TRBV10-2 and TRBJ1-2; tentatively, D is TRBD1 (6 bases). In germline, CDR1 is WSHSY, CDR2 SAAADI. This CDR3 is 13 amino acids long. With 7 bases removed from V and 6 bases from J, the gap between germline ends came to 15 bases.

This clonotype was recorded many times. The J gene is TRBJ2-3, the V gene TRBV12-3 or TRBV12-4; D possibly corresponds to TRBD1 (5 bases). The CDR3 is 15 residues long. The V and J ends lost 3 bases and 3 bases respectively, with 13 bases between them. The CDR3 loop reads CASSFEGEGTDTQYF. The CDR3 DNA is TGTGCCAGCAGTTTCGAAGGGGAAGGGACAGATACGCAGTATTTT.

This clonotype was seen many times. The rearrangement uses TRBV12-3 or TRBV12-4 and TRBJ2-7; the D gene is possibly TRBD2 (7 bases). Deletions cut 3 bases from V and 5 bases from J, with 11 bases between. The CDR3 length is 13 residues. The chain's CDR3 is CASSLWGGDEQYF. CDR3 bases: TGTGCCAGCAGTTTGTGGGGGGGCGACGAGCAGTACTTC.

This clonotype showed up many times. V is TRBV11-2 and J is TRBJ2-1, with D possibly TRBD2 on 7 matching bases. CDR3 length: 14 amino acids. Per germline, CDR1 SGHAT and CDR2 FQNNGV. With 3 bases removed from V and 8 bases from J, the gap between germline ends came to 14 bases. The CDR3 spells CASSLLRGAHEQFF. CDR3 DNA: TGTGCCAGCAGCTTGCTCCGGGGGGCCCATGAGCAGTTCTTC.

This clonotype was observed many times. The gene calls are TRBV4-3 and TRBJ1-4; no definite D call. V shed 0 bases and J shed 10 bases, with 12 bases lying between them. CDR1 and CDR2 (germline): LGHNA, YSLEER. CDR3 size: 14 residues. CDR3 region: CASSQETPQGKLFF. The CDR3 DNA reads as TGCGCCAGCAGCCAAGAGACACCACAAGGAAAACTGTTTTTT.

In its sample, this clonotype was seen many times. This chain connects TRBV7-8 to TRBJ2-1; the D gene is possibly TRBD2 (7 bases). Trimming cost V 1 base and J 9 bases, with 16 bases left between them. This CDR3 has 15 amino acids. Germline V gene sequence: CDR1 SGHVS, CDR2 FQNEAQ. Here the CDR3 reads CASSLGGGRYGEQFF. The CDR3 bases are TGTGCCAGCAGCTTAGGCGGGGGCAGGTATGGTGAGCAGTTCTTC.

This clonotype came up many times. The rearrangement joins TRBV20-1 to TRBJ2-5; no firm D call. CDR1 is DFQATT and CDR2 is SNEGSKA in the germline V gene (reference sequence). V was cut by 5 bases and J by 9 bases, with 10 bases left in between. The CDR3 is 10 amino acids. The CDR3 coding sequence is TGCAGTGCTCCCCGCCAGGCCCAGTACTTC. This codes for CSAPRQAQYF.

This clonotype occurred many times. This chain links TRBV7-8 with TRBJ2-2; TRBD2 might be the D (5 bases). Germline CDR1 reads SGHVS; CDR2 reads FQNEAQ. V gave up 4 bases and J gave up 0 bases, with 15 bases separating them. The CDR3 covers 17 residues. The CDR3 here is CASSSRSGLANTGELFF. DNA of the CDR3: TGTGCCAGCAGCTCCAGAAGCGGACTGGCGAACACCGGGGAGCTGTTTTTT.

This clonotype was found many times. At one boundary the junction diverges from the germline segment, which might be a read error. The V call is TRBV12-3 or TRBV12-4, the J call TRBJ2-5; D could derive from TRBD1 or TRBD2 (5 bases each). This CDR3 has 11 residues. The CDR3 sequence is CASSWGETQYF. Here the CDR3 DNA reads TGCGCCAGCAGCTGGGGGGAGACCCAGTACTTC.

This clonotype appeared many times. V is TRBV5-1 and J is TRBJ1-1; no firm D call. Germline CDR1 is SGHRS and CDR2 is YFSETQ. The CDR3 is 11 amino acids. V lost 0 bases and J 7 bases, leaving 4 bases between the germline ends. CDR3 sequence (DNA): TGCGCCAGCAGCTTGGGAAATGAAGCTTTCTTT. This gives the protein CASSLGNEAFF.

Regarding this clonotype: It may be a read error: a sequence one base away is much more abundant. The chain uses TRBV14 and TRBJ2-1; a weak D match, TRBD1 (6 bases). The CDR3 spans 18 residues. In germline, CDR1 is SGHDN, CDR2 FVKESK. V was pared by 0 bases and J by 2 bases, with 17 bases between. The CDR3 DNA follows: TGTGCCAGCAGCCAAGAACCTCCACAGGGTTTGACCTACAATGAGCAGTTCTTC. Its protein product is CASSQEPPQGLTYNEQFF.

Many counts were recorded for this clonotype. V gene TRBV9 combines with J gene TRBJ1-2; 9 bases are shared with TRBD1. V shed 5 bases, J shed 3 bases, and the junction held 5 bases outside the gene matches. This CDR3 contains 14 residues. Per germline, CDR1 SGDLS and CDR2 YYNGEE. The CDR3 loop reads CASSEQGAYYGYTF. DNA of the CDR3: TGTGCCAGCAGTGAACAGGGGGCTTACTATGGCTACACCTTC. The full variable domain, completed using reference TRBV9 and TRBJ1-2, is DSGVTQTPKHLITATGQRVTLRCSPRSGDLSVYWYQQSLDQGLQFLIQYYNGEERAKGNILERFSAQQFPDLHSELNLSSLELGDSALYFCASSEQGAYYGYTFGSGTRLTVV.

This clonotype was seen ten or more times. This sequence joins TRBV7-7 and TRBJ2-5; D is uncertain. V dropped 5 bases and J dropped 3 bases, with 7 bases sitting between them. CDR1 is SSHAT, CDR2 FNYEAQ, per germline (reference sequence). This CDR3 comprises 12 residues. CDR3 sequence reads: CASSMVEETQYF. CDR3 bases: TGTGCCAGCAGCATGGTCGAAGAGACCCAGTACTTC.

Many counts were recorded for this clonotype. The V gene is TRBV5-1, the J gene TRBJ2-5; D call uncertain. This CDR3 has 14 amino acids. CDR1 is SGHRS, CDR2 YFSETQ, per germline. V was cut by 0 bases and J by 5 bases, with 11 bases left in between. DNA of the CDR3: TGCGCCAGCAGCTTGGGAGGAGCACGGGAGACCCAGTACTTC. It yields the protein CASSLGGARETQYF.

Many counts were recorded for this clonotype. The rearrangement joins TRBV27 to TRBJ2-7; unclear D gene. The CDR3 is 12 residues long. Germline CDR1 is MNHEY and CDR2 is SMNVEV (reference sequence). V dropped 7 bases and J dropped 2 bases, with 9 bases sitting between them. Here the CDR3 reads CASTPIAYEQYF. The CDR3 DNA is TGTGCCAGCACTCCCATAGCCTACGAGCAGTACTTC.

This clonotype was picked up many times. CDR3 coding DNA: TGTGCCAGCAGTTACTCCGGGACAGACTTATACACCTTC. The encoded protein is CASSYSGTDLYTF. The V gene is TRBV6-5, the J gene TRBJ1-2; 7 bases map to TRBD1. This CDR3 is built from 13 residues. Germline V gene data show CDR1 as MNHEY and CDR2 as SVGAGI. V trimming: 0 bases; J trimming: 11 bases; junction bases outside the gene matches: 6.